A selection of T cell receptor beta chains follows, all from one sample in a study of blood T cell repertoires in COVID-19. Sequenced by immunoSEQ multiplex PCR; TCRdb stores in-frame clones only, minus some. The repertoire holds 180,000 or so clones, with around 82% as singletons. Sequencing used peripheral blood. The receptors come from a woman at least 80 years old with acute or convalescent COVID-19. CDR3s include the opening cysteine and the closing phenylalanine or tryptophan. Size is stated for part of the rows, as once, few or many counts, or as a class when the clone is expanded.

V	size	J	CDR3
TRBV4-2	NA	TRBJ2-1	CASSQGAGREQFF
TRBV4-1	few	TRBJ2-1	CASSPTGNPYNEQFF
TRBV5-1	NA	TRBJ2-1	CASSLEANSYNEQFF
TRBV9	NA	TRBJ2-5	CASSERPGETQYF
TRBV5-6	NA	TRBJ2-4	CASSPRQGAKNIQYF
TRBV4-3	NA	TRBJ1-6	CASSQDRGTGSSYNSPLHF
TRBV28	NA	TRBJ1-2	CAIPDRVNYGYTF
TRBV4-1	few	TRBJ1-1	CASSLTGGTEAFF
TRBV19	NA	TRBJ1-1	CASSISVNTEAFF
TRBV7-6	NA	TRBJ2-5	CASSLAGGERETQYF
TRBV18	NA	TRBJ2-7	CASSTTQGRANEQYF
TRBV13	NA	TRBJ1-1	CASSLILRGTEAFF
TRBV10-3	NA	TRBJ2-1	CAISEPTSGRAVEQFF
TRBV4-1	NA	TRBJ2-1	CASSQGGPYNEQFF
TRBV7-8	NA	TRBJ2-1	CASSLDNNEQFF
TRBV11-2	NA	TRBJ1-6	CASSRRVVDSPLHF
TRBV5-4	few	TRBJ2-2	CASTTRRGGELFF
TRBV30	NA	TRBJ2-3	CAWSEEGLADTQYF
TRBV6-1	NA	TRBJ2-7	CASSEGDSSYEQYF
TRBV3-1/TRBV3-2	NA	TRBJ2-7	CASSQGLAGVDEQYF
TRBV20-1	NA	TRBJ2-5	CSASPSGVRETQYF